The TCR beta chain under discussion was sequenced for a study of T cells in localized non-small cell lung cancer. This table comes from immunoSEQ multiplex PCR, and its TCRdb copy is limited to in-frame clones, with some not included. The profile shows 40,000 to 50,000 clones, about 88% of them singletons. Germline assignment: CDR1 KGHSH and CDR2 LQKENI. V was trimmed by 3 bases and J by 8 bases, leaving 23 bases between them. The CDR3 runs to 17 residues. Only a few counts were recorded for this clone. This material consisted of peripheral blood, taken before any cancer treatment. The chain employs TRBV18 and TRBJ1-5; D might be TRBD1 (5 bases). The source of this sequence is a female donor of 60 years or more with stage I squamous cell lung carcinoma. Here the CDR3 DNA reads TGTGCCAGCTCACCGGCTGGAACCACAGGCGCCCTCAAGCCCCAGCATTTT. This sequence encodes CASSPAGTTGALKPQHF.